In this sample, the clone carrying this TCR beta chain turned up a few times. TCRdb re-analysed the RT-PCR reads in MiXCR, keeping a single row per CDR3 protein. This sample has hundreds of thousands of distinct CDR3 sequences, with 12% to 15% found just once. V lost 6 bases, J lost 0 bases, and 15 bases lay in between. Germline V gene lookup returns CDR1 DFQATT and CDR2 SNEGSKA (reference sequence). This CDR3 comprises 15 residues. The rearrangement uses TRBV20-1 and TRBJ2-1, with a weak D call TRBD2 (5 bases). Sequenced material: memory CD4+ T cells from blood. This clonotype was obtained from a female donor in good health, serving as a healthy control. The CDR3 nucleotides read TGCAGTGCGGAAGAAGCGGAGGTCTCCTACAATGAGCAGTTCTTC. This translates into CSAEEAEVSYNEQFF.